The 21 T cell receptor beta chains below all came from one sample that was sequenced in a study of regulatory T cells in long-lasting Graves disease (dated by TCRdb to 2020 to 2023). The label giving this sample's time point can be read as: newly diagnosed GD, antithyroid drugs for less than 3 months. RNA was extracted from PBMCs in TRIzol for both TCR sequencing and RNA sequencing. The method was multiplex PCR. This sample was sequenced with an Illumina HiSeq 4000. TCR beta libraries were built with iRepertoire HTBI primers and Arm-PCR amplification of CDR3 regions. Starting from the raw public reads, TCRdb applied fastp trimming at Q25, assembled clones with MiXCR and retained in-frame beta chains. All rows with the same CDR3 protein become a single entry with the most common DNA and genes. The sample yields roughly 430,000 distinct CDR3 sequences; 15% to 20% were counted once. The ten largest clones take up over 8.5% of the sample.

The same sample was also studied in work on T cells in Graves' hyperthyroidism and ophthalmopathy.

The material sequenced was peripheral blood mononuclear cells (PBMCs), taken at new diagnosis, from a patient treated with antithyroid drugs. These receptors were taken from a woman in her twenties or thirties with Graves disease. Donor details come from another sample of the same person, matched by shared clones.

This clonotype came up many times. The chain has TRBV20-1 and TRBJ2-5, with D unclear. The germline V gene has CDR1 DFQATT and CDR2 SNEGSKA (reference sequence). Between the trimmed V and J ends, which lost 4 bases and 5 bases, there was a span of 14 bases. This CDR3 is built from 13 residues. This CDR3 reads CSATGTMMETQYF. The CDR3 nucleotides are TGCAGTGCTACCGGAACTATGATGGAGACCCAGTACTTC.

The V and J genes are TRBV7-2 and TRBJ2-7; 8 bases line up with TRBD2. CDR1 and CDR2 from the germline V gene are SGHTA and FQGNSA. There are 15 residues in the CDR3. J gave up 3 bases and V 3 bases, and 7 bases lay outside the gene matches. The CDR3 loop reads CASSFGLATYYEQYF. CDR3 coding DNA: TGTGCCAGCAGCTTTGGACTAGCTACCTACTACGAGCAGTACTTC.

V is TRBV29-1 and J is TRBJ2-5; TRBD1 is a possible D gene (5 bases). Germline CDR1 is SQVTM and CDR2 is ANQGSEA. V shed 5 bases and J shed 5 bases, with 15 bases lying between them. The CDR3 runs to 13 residues. CDR3 protein: CSVTGSPKETQYF. The CDR3 DNA sequence: TGCAGCGTTACAGGCTCCCCAAAGGAGACCCAGTACTTC. Using reference TRBV29-1 and TRBJ2-5 for the parts outside the CDR3, the full variable domain is SAVISQKPSRDICQRGTSLTIQCQVDSQVTMMFWYRQQPGQSLTLIATANQGSEATYESGFVIDKFPISRPNLTFSTLTVSNMSPEDSSIYLCSVTGSPKETQYFGPGTRLLVL.

V and J are TRBV27 and TRBJ2-6, with 10 bases matching TRBD2. The germline V gene has CDR1 MNHEY and CDR2 SMNVEV (reference sequence). J was trimmed by 11 bases and V by 0 bases; bases with no gene match: 10. CDR3 size: 17 residues. The CDR3 sequence: CASSLSVEASGRYVLTF. The CDR3 nucleotides read TGTGCCAGCAGTTTATCGGTCGAGGCTAGCGGGAGATACGTCCTGACTTTC.

This clonotype was seen many times. The J gene is TRBJ1-5, the V gene TRBV28, with TRBD1 as a possible D gene (5 bases). Germline assignment: CDR1 MDHEN and CDR2 SYDVKM. The CDR3 is 14 amino acids. The V end lost 3 bases, the J end lost 6 bases, and 12 bases lay between the germline ends. CDR3 protein: CASSFRQPGQPQHF. The CDR3 bases are TGTGCCAGCAGTTTTAGACAGCCAGGTCAGCCCCAGCATTTT.

This clonotype occurred many times. This sequence joins TRBV7-2 and TRBJ2-5, with no clear D. V was cut by 4 bases and J by 5 bases, with 8 bases left in between. CDR1 is SGHTA and CDR2 is FQGNSA in the germline V gene. The CDR3 loop spans 12 amino acids. DNA for the CDR3: TGTGCCAGCAGCTCCCCTCGGGAGACCCAGTACTTC. Translating it yields CASSSPRETQYF.

There are many counts of this clonotype. This chain uses TRBV29-1 with TRBJ1-2, with 8 bases fitting TRBD1. After removal of 5 bases from V and 1 base from J, the junction contained 3 bases not matched to a gene. The CDR3 spans 13 residues. From germline, CDR1 is SQVTM and CDR2 ANQGSEA. The CDR3 loop reads CSVPGQVNYGYTF. The CDR3 coding sequence is TGCAGCGTTCCGGGACAGGTTAACTATGGCTACACCTTC.

This clonotype showed up just once. V and J are TRBV20-1 and TRBJ2-1; 11 bases are shared with TRBD2. The CDR3 totals 17 residues. The germline gives CDR1 DFQATT, CDR2 SNEGSKA (reference sequence). Losses at the gene ends were 4 bases for V and 6 bases for J; bases not matched to a gene: 14. This CDR3 is CSATFAPGLADGNEQFF. CDR3 sequence (DNA): TGCAGTGCTACCTTTGCTCCGGGACTAGCGGATGGCAATGAGCAGTTCTTC.

The chain employs TRBV7-2 and TRBJ1-5; TRBD1 matches 9 bases. CDR1 and CDR2 (germline): SGHTA, FQGNSA. Germline trimming cut 5 bases from V and 1 base from J; bases unmatched to any gene: 6. CDR3 length: 16 amino acids. CDR3 sequence (DNA): TGTGCCAGCAGCCCGGTGGGGACAGGGAGCAATCAGCCCCAGCATTTT. Its protein product is CASSPVGTGSNQPQHF. The entire variable domain, with the rest obtained from reference TRBV7-2 and TRBJ1-5, is as follows: GAGVSQSPSNKVTEKGKDVELRCDPISGHTALYWYRQSLGQGLEFLIYFQGNSAPDKSGLPSDRFSAERTGGSVSTLTIQRTQQEDSAVYLCASSPVGTGSNQPQHFGDGTRLSIL.

This clonotype was observed at least ten times. This chain connects TRBV28 to TRBJ2-1, with 9 bases matching TRBD2. V lost 0 bases and J lost 8; bases outside the gene matches: 5. The CDR3 runs 15 residues. CDR1 is MDHEN, CDR2 SYDVKM, per germline. The CDR3 region has the DNA TGTGCCAGCAGTTTATGGGTAGCGGGAGAACATGAGCAGTTCTTC. Translation gives CASSLWVAGEHEQFF. Full variable domain (outside the CDR3, taken from reference TRBV28 and TRBJ2-1): DVKVTQSSRYLVKRTGEKVFLECVQDMDHENMFWYRQDPGLGLRLIYFSYDVKMKEKGDIPEGYSVSREKKERFSLILESASTNQTSMYLCASSLWVAGEHEQFFGPGTRLTVL.

This clonotype was seen repeatedly, ten times or more. V and J are TRBV3-1 and TRBJ2-7, with D uncertain. In germline, CDR1 is LGHDT, CDR2 YNNKEL (reference sequence). V was shortened by 1 base and J by 2 bases, with 6 bases between the two germline ends. The CDR3 runs 13 residues. The CDR3 is CASSQGGTYEQYF. CDR3 coding DNA: TGTGCCAGCAGCCAAGGGGGTACCTACGAGCAGTACTTC.

This clonotype was found many times. The chain is built from TRBV7-2 and TRBJ2-7; TRBD2 aligns across 12 bases. This CDR3 has 16 residues. The V and J ends lost 5 bases and 4 bases, in that order; junction bases with no gene match: 9. Germline V gene data show CDR1 as SGHTA and CDR2 as FQGNSA. The CDR3 DNA follows: TGTGCCAGCAGCCTACCGACTAGCGGGAGATCATACGAGCAGTACTTC. Encoded protein: CASSLPTSGRSYEQYF. Full variable domain (rest looked up from reference TRBV7-2 and TRBJ2-7): GAGVSQSPSNKVTEKGKDVELRCDPISGHTALYWYRQSLGQGLEFLIYFQGNSAPDKSGLPSDRFSAERTGGSVSTLTIQRTQQEDSAVYLCASSLPTSGRSYEQYFGPGTRLTVT.

The rearrangement joins TRBV4-3 to TRBJ2-5; D not resolved. The CDR3 consists of 13 residues. V was cut by 8 bases and J by 1 base, with 11 bases left in between. Germline V CDR1 and CDR2: LGHNA, YSLEER. The CDR3 here is CASGRAAQETQYF. CDR3 nucleotides: TGCGCCAGCGGACGGGCCGCCCAAGAGACCCAGTACTTC.

The sample holds many counts of this clonotype. The CDR3 loop is CASVRPSTGRNEKLFF. In DNA, the CDR3 is TGTGCCAGCGTAAGGCCGTCTACAGGGCGGAACGAAAAACTGTTTTTT. The V gene is TRBV28, the J gene TRBJ1-4, with a tentative D call TRBD1 (6 bases). The CDR3 is 16 amino acids. The V and J ends lost 8 bases and 8 bases respectively, with 24 bases between them. Germline CDR1 reads MDHEN; CDR2 reads SYDVKM.

In its sample, this clonotype was seen many times. This rearrangement joins TRBV5-1 to TRBJ2-2, with 9 positions matching TRBD2. Germline-derived CDR1 and CDR2 are SGHRS and YFSETQ. J gave up 1 base and V 2 bases, and 3 bases lay outside the gene matches. CDR3 length equals 16 residues. The CDR3 bases are TGCGCCAGCAGCTTATATAGCGGGAGGAACACCGGGGAGCTGTTTTTT. This translates into CASSLYSGRNTGELFF.

J is TRBJ2-2 and V is TRBV24-1; D unclear. V was trimmed by 9 bases and J by 1 base, leaving 8 bases between them. The CDR3 spans 13 residues. The V gene's germline CDR1 is KGHDR and CDR2 SFDVKD. Here the CDR3 reads CATVDGNTGELFF. For the CDR3, the DNA is TGTGCCACCGTGGACGGGAACACCGGGGAGCTGTTTTTT.

J is TRBJ2-1 and V is TRBV27, with TRBD1 matching 7 bases. The germline V gene encodes CDR1 MNHEY and CDR2 SMNVEV (reference sequence). This CDR3 is 14 amino acids long. Trimming took 7 bases from V and 0 from J; bases not matched to a gene: 3. In DNA, the CDR3 is TGTGCCAGCAACGACAGGGCCTCCTACAATGAGCAGTTCTTC. Its translation: CASNDRASYNEQFF.

The table lists this clonotype with many counts. This chain connects TRBV28 to TRBJ2-7, with D unresolved. V was clipped by 10 bases and J by 2 bases, with 15 bases between them. The length of the CDR3 is 13 residues. Germline CDR1 MDHEN, CDR2 SYDVKM. The CDR3 reads CAITDQPTYEQYF. CDR3 in DNA: TGTGCCATTACGGATCAACCTACCTACGAGCAGTACTTC.

In its sample, this clonotype was seen many times. The V call is TRBV28, the J call TRBJ2-7; the D gene could be TRBD1 or TRBD2 (5 bases each). Trimming cost V 3 bases and J 5 bases, with 20 bases left between them. The CDR3 is 16 residues long. Germline V CDR1 and CDR2: MDHEN, SYDVKM. The CDR3 is CASSFVGDLQDHEQYF. Written as DNA, the CDR3 is TGTGCCAGCAGTTTTGTAGGGGACCTTCAGGACCACGAGCAGTACTTC.

There are a few counts of this clonotype. The chain uses TRBV7-8 and TRBJ2-1; 10 nucleotides align to TRBD2. Trimming removed 6 bases from V and 5 bases from J; junction bases left unmatched: 4. Germline V CDR1 and CDR2: SGHVS, FQNEAQ. This CDR3 is built from 14 residues. The DNA for the CDR3 is TGTGCCAGCAGTCGGACTAGCGGCCACAATGAGCAGTTCTTC. Amino acids: CASSRTSGHNEQFF.

This clonotype was detected many times. The chain combines TRBV6-2 or TRBV6-3 with TRBJ1-2; TRBD1 is a possible D gene (5 bases). V gave up 5 bases and J gave up 4 bases, with 17 bases separating them. The CDR3 sequence is 15 residues long. Per germline, CDR1 MNHEY and CDR2 SVGEGT. CDR3 sequence: CASSRGGIQGYGYTF. Here the CDR3 DNA reads TGTGCCAGCAGTCGCGGGGGAATTCAAGGCTATGGCTACACCTTC.